Given below is one T cell receptor (beta chain) in context. Its antigen is not known. Clones were sequenced by immunoSEQ multiplex PCR, and TCRdb holds only the in-frame ones, with some missing. Of about 45,000 clones in the sample, approximately 78% were seen once. V was clipped by 5 bases and J by 7 bases, with 15 bases between them. CDR1 SNHLY and CDR2 FYNNEI come from the germline V gene. CDR3 length: 13 residues. The entry originates in a study of T cell clonotyping in hematopoietic cell transplantation. Looking at the study overall: Recipient samples before transplant were obtained post-cytoreduction.

The time point is: recipient sample about 28 days before transplant, after cytoreduction. Recipient blood drawn about 28 days pretransplant and days 30, 100, 180 after. General observations from the study: Pathologically expanded recipient clonotypes increased progressively from day 30 to day 180 as diversity fell. Few recipient clonotypes overlapped donors; over 97% were de novo at given depth.

The chain is built from TRBV2 and TRBJ2-7, with a possible D match to TRBD2 (6 bases). This TCR derives from a man aged 55 to 70 with myelodysplastic syndrome. Some clones in this sample may be carry-over from other donors' samples. The sample in question was peripheral blood mononuclear cells, obtained before stem cell transplant. CDR3 in amino acids: CASSPSSVTEQYF. CDR3 coding DNA: TGTGCCAGCAGTCCCTCTAGCGTCACGGAGCAGTACTTC.